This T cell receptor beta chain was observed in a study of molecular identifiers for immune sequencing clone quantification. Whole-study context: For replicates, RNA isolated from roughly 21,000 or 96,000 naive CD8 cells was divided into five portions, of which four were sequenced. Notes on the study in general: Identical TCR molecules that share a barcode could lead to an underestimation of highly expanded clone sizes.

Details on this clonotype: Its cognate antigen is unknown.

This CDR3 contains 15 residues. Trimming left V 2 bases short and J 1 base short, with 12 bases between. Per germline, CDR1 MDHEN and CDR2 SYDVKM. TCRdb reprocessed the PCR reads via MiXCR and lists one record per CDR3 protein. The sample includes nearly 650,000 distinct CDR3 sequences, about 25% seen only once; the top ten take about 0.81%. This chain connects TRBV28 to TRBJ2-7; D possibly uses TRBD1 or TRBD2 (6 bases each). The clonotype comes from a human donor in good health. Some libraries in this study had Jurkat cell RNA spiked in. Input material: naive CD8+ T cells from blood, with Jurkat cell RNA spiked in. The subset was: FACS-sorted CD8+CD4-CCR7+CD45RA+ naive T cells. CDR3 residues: CASSLRGRRSYEQYF. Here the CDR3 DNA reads TGTGCCAGCAGTTTACGGGGGCGGCGTTCCTACGAGCAGTACTTC.